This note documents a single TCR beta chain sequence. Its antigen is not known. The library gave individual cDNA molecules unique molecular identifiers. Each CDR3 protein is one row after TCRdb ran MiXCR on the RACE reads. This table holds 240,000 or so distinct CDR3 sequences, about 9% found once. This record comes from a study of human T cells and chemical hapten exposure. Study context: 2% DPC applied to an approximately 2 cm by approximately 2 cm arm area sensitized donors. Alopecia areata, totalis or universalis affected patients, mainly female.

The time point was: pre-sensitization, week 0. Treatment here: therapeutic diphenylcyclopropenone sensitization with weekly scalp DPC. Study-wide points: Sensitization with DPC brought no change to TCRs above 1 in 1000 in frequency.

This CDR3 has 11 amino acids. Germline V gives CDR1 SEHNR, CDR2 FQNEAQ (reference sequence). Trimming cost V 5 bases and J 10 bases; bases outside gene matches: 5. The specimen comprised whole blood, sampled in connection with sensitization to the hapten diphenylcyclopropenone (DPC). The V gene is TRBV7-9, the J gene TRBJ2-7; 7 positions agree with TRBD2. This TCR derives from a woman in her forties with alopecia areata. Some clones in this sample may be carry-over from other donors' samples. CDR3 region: CASSGGTTQYF. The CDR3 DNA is TGTGCCAGCAGCGGAGGGACTACCCAGTACTTC.